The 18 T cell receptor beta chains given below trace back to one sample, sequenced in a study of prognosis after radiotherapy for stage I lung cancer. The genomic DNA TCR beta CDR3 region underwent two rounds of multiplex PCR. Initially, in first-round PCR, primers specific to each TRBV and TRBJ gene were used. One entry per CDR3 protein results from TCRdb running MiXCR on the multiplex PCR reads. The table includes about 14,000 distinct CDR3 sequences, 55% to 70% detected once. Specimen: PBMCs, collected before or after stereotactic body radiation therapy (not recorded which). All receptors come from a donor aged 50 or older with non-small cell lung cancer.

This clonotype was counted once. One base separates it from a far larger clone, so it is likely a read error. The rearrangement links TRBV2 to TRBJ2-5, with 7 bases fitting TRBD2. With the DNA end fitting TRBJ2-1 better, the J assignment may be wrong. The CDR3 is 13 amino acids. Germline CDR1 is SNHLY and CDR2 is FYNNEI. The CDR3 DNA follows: TGTGACAGCCTCGCTTCGAGCGGGGAGGGGCAGTTCTTC. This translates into CDSLASSGEGQFF.

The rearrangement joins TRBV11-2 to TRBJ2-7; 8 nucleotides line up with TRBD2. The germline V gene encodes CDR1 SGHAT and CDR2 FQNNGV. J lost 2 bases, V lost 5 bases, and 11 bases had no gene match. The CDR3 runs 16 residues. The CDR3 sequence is CASSLPPGGVAYEQYF. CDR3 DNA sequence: TGTGCCAGCAGCCTGCCCCCGGGGGGGGTGGCCTACGAGCAGTACTTC.

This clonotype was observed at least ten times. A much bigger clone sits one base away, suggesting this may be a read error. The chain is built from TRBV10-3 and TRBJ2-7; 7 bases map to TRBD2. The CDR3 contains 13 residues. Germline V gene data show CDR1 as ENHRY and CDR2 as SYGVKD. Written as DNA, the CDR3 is TGTACCATCGGGTACGGGACTAATTACGAGCAGTACTTC. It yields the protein CTIGYGTNYEQYF.

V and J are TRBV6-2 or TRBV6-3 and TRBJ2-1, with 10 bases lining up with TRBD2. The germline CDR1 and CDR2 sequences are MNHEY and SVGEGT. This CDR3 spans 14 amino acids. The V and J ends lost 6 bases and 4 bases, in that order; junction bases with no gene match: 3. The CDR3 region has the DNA TGTGCCAGCAGGCCTAGCGGGGGTTACAATGAGCAGTTCTTC. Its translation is CASRPSGGYNEQFF.

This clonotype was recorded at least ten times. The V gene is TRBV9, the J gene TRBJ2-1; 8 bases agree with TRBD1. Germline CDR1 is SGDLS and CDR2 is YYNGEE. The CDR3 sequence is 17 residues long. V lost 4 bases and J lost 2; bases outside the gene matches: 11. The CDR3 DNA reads TGTGCCAGCAGCCCCTACTTCACAGGGGGTCCCTACAATGAGCAGTTCTTC. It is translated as CASSPYFTGGPYNEQFF.

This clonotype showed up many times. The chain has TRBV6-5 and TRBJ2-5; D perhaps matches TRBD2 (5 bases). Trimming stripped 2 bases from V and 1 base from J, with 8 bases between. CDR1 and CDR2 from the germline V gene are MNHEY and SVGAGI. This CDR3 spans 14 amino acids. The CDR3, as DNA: TGTGCCAGCAGTTACCCGGGGTCCCAAGAGACCCAGTACTTC. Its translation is CASSYPGSQETQYF.

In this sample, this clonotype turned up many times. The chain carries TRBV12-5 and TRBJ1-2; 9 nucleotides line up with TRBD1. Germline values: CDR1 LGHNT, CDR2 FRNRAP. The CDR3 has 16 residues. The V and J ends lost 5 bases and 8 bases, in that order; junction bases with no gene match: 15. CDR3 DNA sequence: TGTGCTAGTGGTCCGGGACAGGGAGTCGAATTGAGAGGCTACACCTTC. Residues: CASGPGQGVELRGYTF. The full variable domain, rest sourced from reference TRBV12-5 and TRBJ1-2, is DARVTQTPRHKVTEMGQEVTMRCQPILGHNTVFWYRQTMMQGLELLAYFRNRAPLDDSGMPKDRFSAEMPDATLATLKIQPSEPRDSAVYFCASGPGQGVELRGYTFGSGTRLTVV.

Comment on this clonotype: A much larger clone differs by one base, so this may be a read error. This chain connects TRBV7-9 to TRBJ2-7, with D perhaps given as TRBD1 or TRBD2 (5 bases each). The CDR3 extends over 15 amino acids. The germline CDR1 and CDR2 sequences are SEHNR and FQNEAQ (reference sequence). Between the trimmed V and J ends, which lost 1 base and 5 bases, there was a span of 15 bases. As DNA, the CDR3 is TGTGCCAGCAGCTTAGGCCTGGGACGGGGCGACGAGCAGTACTTC. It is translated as CASSLGLGRGDEQYF.

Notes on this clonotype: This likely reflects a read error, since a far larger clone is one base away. CDR3 protein: CATSLSGTSTDTQYF. Written as DNA, the CDR3 is TGTGCCACCAGTTTAAGCGGGACGAGCACAGATACGCAGTATTTT. The chain employs TRBV24-1 and TRBJ2-3; 7 bases are a match to TRBD2. Germline-derived CDR1 and CDR2 are KGHDR and SFDVKD. V trimming: 6 bases; J trimming: 0 bases; junction bases outside the gene matches: 5. This CDR3 is built from 15 residues.

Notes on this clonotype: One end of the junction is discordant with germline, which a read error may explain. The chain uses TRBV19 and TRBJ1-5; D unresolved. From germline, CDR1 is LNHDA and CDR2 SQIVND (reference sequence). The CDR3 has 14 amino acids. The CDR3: CASSNLGVNQPEHF. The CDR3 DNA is TGTGCCAGTAGTAACTTGGGAGTCAATCAGCCCGAGCATTTT.

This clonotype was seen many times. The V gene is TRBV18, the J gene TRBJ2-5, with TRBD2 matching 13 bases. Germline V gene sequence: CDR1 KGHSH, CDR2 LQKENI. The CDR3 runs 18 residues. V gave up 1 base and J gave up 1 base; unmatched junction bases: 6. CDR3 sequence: CASSPRRTSGGLQETQYF. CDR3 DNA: TGTGCCAGCTCACCACGAAGGACTAGCGGGGGACTCCAAGAGACCCAGTACTTC.

The CDR3 spells CASTNSLARAGELFF. CDR3 coding DNA: TGTGCCAGCACCAATAGTCTAGCTCGGGCCGGGGAGCTGTTTTTT. V is TRBV28 and J is TRBJ2-2, with D possibly being TRBD2 (5 bases). Trimming shortened V by 7 bases and J by 6 bases, and 18 bases separated the two germline ends. The CDR3 is made up of 15 amino acids. The germline V gene encodes CDR1 MDHEN and CDR2 SYDVKM.

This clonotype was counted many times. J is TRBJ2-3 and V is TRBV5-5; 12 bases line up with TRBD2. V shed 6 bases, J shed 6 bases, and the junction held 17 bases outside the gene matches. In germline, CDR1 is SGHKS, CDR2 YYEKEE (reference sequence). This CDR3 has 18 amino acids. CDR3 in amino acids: CASNLLGLAGPGRDTQYF. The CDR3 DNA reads TGTGCCAGCAACCTCTTGGGACTAGCGGGCCCTGGTCGCGATACGCAGTATTTT. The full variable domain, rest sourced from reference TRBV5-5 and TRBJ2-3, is DAGVTQSPTHLIKTRGQQVTLRCSPISGHKSVSWYQQVLGQGPQFIFQYYEKEERGRGNFPDRFSARQFPNYSSELNVNALLLGDSALYLCASNLLGLAGPGRDTQYFGPGTRLTVL.

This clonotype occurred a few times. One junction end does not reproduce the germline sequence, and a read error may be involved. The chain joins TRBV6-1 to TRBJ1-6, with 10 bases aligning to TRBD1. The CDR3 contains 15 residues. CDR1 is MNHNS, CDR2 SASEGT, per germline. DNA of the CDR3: TGTGCCAGTAGTGCATCCCCGGGACAGGGGCCACCCCTCCACTTT. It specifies CASSASPGQGPPLHF.

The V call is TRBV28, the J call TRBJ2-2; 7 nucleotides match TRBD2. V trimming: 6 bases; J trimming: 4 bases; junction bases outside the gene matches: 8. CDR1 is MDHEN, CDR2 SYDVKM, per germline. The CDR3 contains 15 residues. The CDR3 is CASSPRGRATGELFF. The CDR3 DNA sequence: TGTGCCAGCAGCCCCAGAGGGAGGGCCACCGGGGAGCTGTTTTTT.

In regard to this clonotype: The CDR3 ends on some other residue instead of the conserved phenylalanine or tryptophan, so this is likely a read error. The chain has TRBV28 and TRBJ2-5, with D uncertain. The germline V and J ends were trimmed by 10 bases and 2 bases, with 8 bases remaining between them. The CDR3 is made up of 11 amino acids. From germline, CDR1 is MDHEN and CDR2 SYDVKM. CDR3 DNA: TGTGCCATCAGGAAGCAAGAGACCCAGTACTCC. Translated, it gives CAIRKQETQYS.

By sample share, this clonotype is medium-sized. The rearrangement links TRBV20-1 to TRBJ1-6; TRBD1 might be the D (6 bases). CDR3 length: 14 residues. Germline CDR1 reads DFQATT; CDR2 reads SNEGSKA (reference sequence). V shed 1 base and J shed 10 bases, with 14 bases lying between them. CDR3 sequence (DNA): TGCAGTGCTAGAGTAGGGCAGGGGAACTCACCCCTCCACTTT. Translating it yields CSARVGQGNSPLHF.

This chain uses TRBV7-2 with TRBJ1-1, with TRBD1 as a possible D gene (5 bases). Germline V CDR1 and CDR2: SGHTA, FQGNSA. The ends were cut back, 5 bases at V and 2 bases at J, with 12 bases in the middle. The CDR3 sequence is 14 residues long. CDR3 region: CASSPGRANTEAFF. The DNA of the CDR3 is TGTGCCAGCAGCCCCGGCAGGGCAAACACTGAAGCTTTCTTT.